This T cell receptor beta chain was profiled in a study of blood T cell repertoires in COVID-19. About the study: Both acute and convalescent COVID-19 samples were obtained from the United States, Italy and Spain. T cells, B-cell-depleted T cells, or PBMCs supplied cDNA or gDNA.

Original handling: From reference gene primer amplification, estimates of nucleated cell counts were derived. Clones were read by immunoSEQ multiplex PCR, and TCRdb kept only the in-frame ones, dropping some. Clone size and V and J calls were adopted from that table, with D and trimming inferred from the DNA. The sample shows 65,000 to 100,000 clones, approximately 90% of them seen only once. This CDR3 is 16 amino acids long. Germline values: CDR1 SSHAT, CDR2 FNYEAQ (reference sequence). On this clone: The germline gene is not matched at one end of the junction; a read error may be the cause.

The chain combines TRBV7-7 with TRBJ2-6, with TRBD2 identical over 10 bases. The sequence came from a man between 50 and 59 years old with acute or convalescent COVID-19. Source material: peripheral blood. This CDR3 is CASSLAGGSGANVLTF. The DNA for the CDR3 is TGTGCTAGCAGCTTAGCGGGGGGCTCTGGGGCCAACGTCCTGACTTTC.